This is a list of T cell receptor beta chains from one sample in a study of blood T cell repertoires in COVID-19. The method was immunoSEQ multiplex PCR; TCRdb's version includes in-frame clones alone and lacks a portion of them. The sample carries 200,000 to 250,000 clones, about 85% recorded once. The specimen sequenced was PBMCs or T cells enriched from blood (not recorded which). These receptors were obtained from a woman aged 25 to 39 with acute COVID-19. CDR3s include the opening cysteine and the closing phenylalanine or tryptophan. Fields, in order: V gene, D gene, clone size, J gene, CDR3 protein, CDR3 DNA. The D gene is left open where the match is weak. Some rows mark clone size as missing; the rest say once, few, many or name a class of expanded clone.

TRBV7-2	TRBD1	NA	TRBJ1-6	CASSSAGTGRSPLHF	TGTGCCAGCAGCTCCGCCGGGACAGGGCGTTCACCCCTCCACTTT
TRBV4-2	TRBD2	NA	TRBJ2-3	CASSLEGTSGRAPDTQYF	TGTGCCAGCAGCCTCGAGGGGACTAGCGGGAGGGCCCCAGATACGCAGTATTTT
TRBV28	NA	NA	TRBJ1-5	CASSSGFSNQPQHF	TGTGCCAGCAGTTCAGGGTTTAGCAATCAGCCCCAGCATTTT
TRBV7-9	TRBD2	NA	TRBJ2-2	CASSLGTSGGAEFAGELFF	TGTGCCAGCAGCTTAGGGACTAGCGGGGGGGCCGAGTTCGCCGGGGAGCTGTTTTTT
TRBV15	NA	NA	TRBJ1-1	CATSREQTGNTEAFF	TGTGCCACCAGCAGAGAACAGACGGGAAACACTGAAGCTTTCTTT
TRBV18	NA	NA	TRBJ1-5	CASSPSTLNRGQPQHF	TGTGCCAGCTCACCAAGTACTCTCAACCGGGGGCAGCCCCAGCATTTT
TRBV29-1	NA	NA	TRBJ2-2	CSVGGVAASGELFF	TGCAGCGTTGGTGGGGTAGCGGCATCCGGGGAGCTGTTTTTT
TRBV11-1	NA	NA	TRBJ1-1	CASSRTDYTEAFF	TGTGCCAGCAGTCGGACAGACTACACTGAAGCTTTCTTT
TRBV14	TRBD1	NA	TRBJ1-2	CASSPTQGNLNYGYTF	TGTGCCAGCAGCCCCACACAGGGGAACCTTAACTATGGCTACACCTTC
TRBV28	NA	once	TRBJ1-2	CASSPRGYGYTF	TGTGCCAGCAGCCCCAGGGGTTATGGCTACACCTTC
TRBV5-6	NA	NA	TRBJ2-7	CASSLDFYEQYF	TGTGCCAGCAGCTTGGACTTCTACGAGCAGTACTTC
TRBV18	TRBD1	NA	TRBJ2-5	CASSKTGVETQYF	TGTGCCAGCTCAAAGACAGGGGTAGAGACCCAGTACTTC
TRBV5-4	TRBD2	NA	TRBJ2-5	CASSLTLAPQETQYF	TGTGCCAGCAGCTTGACACTAGCGCCACAAGAGACCCAGTACTTC
TRBV7-6	NA	NA	TRBJ2-1	CASSLGGLDEQFF	TGTGCCAGCAGCTTAGGGGGCCTGGATGAGCAGTTCTTC
TRBV4-1	NA	NA	TRBJ2-3	CASSQGRGETDTQYF	TGCGCCAGCAGCCAAGGGCGGGGCGAGACAGATACGCAGTATTTT
TRBV5-1	TRBD1	NA	TRBJ2-3	CASSSGQTSSDTQYF	TGCGCCAGCAGCTCGGGACAGACCTCATCCGATACGCAGTATTTT
TRBV6-1	NA	NA	TRBJ2-3	CASREDYINTQYF	TGTGCCAGCAGGGAAGATTACATCAACACGCAGTATTTT
TRBV7-9	NA	NA	TRBJ2-5	CASSLAITVSGVQTQYF	TGTGCCAGCAGCTTAGCCATTACGGTCTCCGGGGTCCAGACCCAGTACTTC
TRBV29-1	NA	NA	TRBJ1-1	CSGYRENTEAFF	TGCAGCGGATACAGGGAAAACACTGAAGCTTTCTTT
TRBV10-3	NA	NA	TRBJ1-6	CAIRDKGGLTGNSPLHF	TGTGCCATCAGGGATAAGGGGGGGCTAACGGGTAATTCACCCCTCCACTTT
TRBV5-6	TRBD1	NA	TRBJ2-1	CASSLGGGFEQFF	TGTGCCAGCAGCTTAGGGGGCGGGTTTGAGCAGTTCTTC
TRBV7-9	TRBD1	NA	TRBJ1-1	CASSLGTGAGTEAFF	TGTGCCAGCAGCTTAGGGACAGGGGCGGGGACTGAAGCTTTCTTT
TRBV28	TRBD1	once	TRBJ1-6	CASRLGQFEGAPLHF	TGTGCCAGCAGATTGGGACAGTTTGAGGGGGCACCCCTCCACTTT
TRBV11-2	TRBD2	NA	TRBJ2-3	CASSQTSGGTDTQYF	TGTGCCAGCAGTCAGACTAGCGGGGGGACAGATACGCAGTATTTT
TRBV20-1	NA	NA	TRBJ2-7	CSASLGRPSEEQYF	TGCAGTGCTAGTTTGGGGAGGCCCTCTGAGGAGCAGTACTTC
TRBV12-3/TRBV12-4	NA	NA	TRBJ1-3	CAIPREPGNTIYF	TGTGCCATCCCCCGGGAGCCTGGAAACACCATATATTTT
TRBV7-9	NA	NA	TRBJ1-5	CASSYGADYQPQHF	TGTGCCAGCAGTTACGGTGCGGACTATCAGCCCCAGCATTTT
TRBV25-1	NA	NA	TRBJ1-2	CASSPGGAGYTF	TGTGCCAGCAGCCCAGGTGGCGCCGGCTACACCTTC
TRBV7-9	NA	NA	TRBJ2-1	CASSLAPGLKFF	TGTGCCAGCAGCTTAGCCCCCGGGTTGAAGTTCTTC
TRBV28	NA	NA	TRBJ1-5	CASSLYDISNQPQHF	TGTGCCAGCAGTTTATACGACATTAGCAATCAGCCCCAGCATTTT
TRBV13	NA	once	TRBJ2-1	CASSSTVGQINNEQFF	TGTGCCAGCAGCTCTACAGTAGGACAGATCAACAATGAGCAGTTCTTC
TRBV6-4	TRBD2	NA	TRBJ2-3	CASRETSGGTDTQYF	TGTGCCAGCAGAGAGACTAGCGGAGGGACAGATACGCAGTATTTT
TRBV19	NA	NA	TRBJ2-3	CASSIWWPGSTDTQYF	TGTGCCAGTAGTATATGGTGGCCAGGGAGCACAGATACGCAGTATTTT
TRBV19	TRBD1	NA	TRBJ2-7	CASSTRTGGYEQYF	TGTGCCAGTAGTACCCGGACAGGGGGCTACGAGCAGTACTTC
TRBV29-1	NA	NA	TRBJ1-1	CSVERDPETEAFF	TGCAGCGTTGAGAGGGATCCCGAGACTGAAGCTTTCTTT
TRBV7-9	TRBD1	NA	TRBJ2-3	CASSLIRDRATDTQYF	TGTGCCAGCAGCCTAATCCGGGACAGGGCCACAGATACGCAGTATTTT
TRBV11-3	TRBD2	NA	TRBJ2-3	CASSLSRTSGSSTDTQYF	TGTGCCAGCAGCTTATCGAGGACTAGCGGATCTAGCACAGATACGCAGTATTTT
TRBV18	TRBD1	NA	TRBJ1-5	CASSTGQGGQPQHF	TGTGCCAGCTCCACTGGACAGGGCGGTCAGCCCCAGCATTTT
TRBV6-5	NA	NA	TRBJ1-1	CASSYSGRTNTEAFF	TGTGCCAGCAGTTACTCGGGCAGGACAAACACTGAAGCTTTCTTT
TRBV19	NA	NA	TRBJ2-1	CASTLRGGGSYNEQFF	TGTGCCAGTACCCTTAGGGGGGGCGGCTCCTACAATGAGCAGTTCTTC
TRBV3-1/TRBV3-2	NA	NA	TRBJ1-5	CASSQDTMVSQPQHF	TGTGCCAGCAGCCAAGATACTATGGTGTCTCAGCCCCAGCATTTT
TRBV5-1	NA	NA	TRBJ2-6	CASTPYRGSGANVLTF	TGCGCCAGCACTCCTTATCGGGGATCTGGGGCCAACGTCCTGACTTTC
TRBV5-1	TRBD2	NA	TRBJ2-1	CASSLSGSGSFNNEQFF	TGCGCCAGCAGTCTTAGCGGGAGTGGGTCGTTCAACAATGAGCAGTTCTTC
TRBV28	TRBD2	NA	TRBJ2-3	CASSLGLAANTDTQYF	TGTGCCAGCAGTTTAGGGCTAGCGGCTAACACAGATACGCAGTATTTT
TRBV7-2	NA	few	TRBJ2-7	CASSGQISYEQYF	TGTGCCAGCAGCGGACAGATCTCCTACGAGCAGTACTTC
TRBV20-1	NA	NA	TRBJ2-1	CSARDGGEEFF	TGCAGTGCTAGAGATGGCGGGGAGGAGTTCTTC
TRBV9	TRBD1	NA	TRBJ2-7	CASSVGTGAYEQYF	TGTGCCAGCAGCGTGGGGACAGGGGCCTACGAGCAGTACTTC